The rows below give T cell receptor beta chains drawn from one sample of a study of OX40 agonist ivuxolimab in advanced cancers. Libraries were prepared by immunoSEQ multiplex PCR; TCRdb keeps only in-frame clonotypes and omits some of them. Here the sample spans tens of thousands of clones, around 88% being singletons. Sequences were derived from CD4+ or CD8+ T cells sorted from blood, sampled in a trial of the OX40 agonist ivuxolimab. These TCRs come from an adult with an advanced solid tumor such as melanoma, head and neck, liver or kidney cancer. The CDR3 runs from the conserved cysteine through the conserved F or W. The D gene is left open where the match is weak. Rows give clone size only sometimes, using once, few, many, or a class for an expanded clone.

j_gene: TRBJ2-7
abundance: NA
d_gene: TRBD1
v_gene: TRBV5-1
CDR3nt: TGCGCCAGCAGCTTGGACAGGGGGTTTAACTACGAGCAGTACTTC
CDR3aa: CASSLDRGFNYEQYF

j_gene: TRBJ1-2
abundance: NA
d_gene: NA
v_gene: TRBV6-6
CDR3nt: TGTGCCACCAGGGGAGGTAGTGGCTACACCTTC
CDR3aa: CATRGGSGYTF

j_gene: TRBJ2-7
abundance: NA
d_gene: NA
v_gene: TRBV13
CDR3nt: TGTGCCAGCAGCTTAGGGGGGTCCGAGCAGTACTTC
CDR3aa: CASSLGGSEQYF

j_gene: TRBJ1-1
abundance: few
d_gene: NA
v_gene: TRBV7-3
CDR3nt: TGTGCCAGCAGCGAAGGACAGAACACTGAAGCTTTCTTT
CDR3aa: CASSEGQNTEAFF

j_gene: TRBJ2-7
abundance: NA
d_gene: TRBD2
v_gene: TRBV15
CDR3nt: TGTGCCACCAGCAGAGGACGGGAGGGCTACGAGCAGTACTTC
CDR3aa: CATSRGREGYEQYF

j_gene: TRBJ2-7
abundance: NA
d_gene: NA
v_gene: TRBV5-4
CDR3nt: TGTGCCAGCAGCTCGGCTCATATGGGGGAGCAGTACTTC
CDR3aa: CASSSAHMGEQYF

j_gene: TRBJ2-6
abundance: once
d_gene: NA
v_gene: TRBV15
CDR3nt: TGTGCCACCAGCACCGCCAGGGTATACTCTGGGGCCAACGTCCTGACTTTC
CDR3aa: CATSTARVYSGANVLTF

j_gene: TRBJ2-7
abundance: NA
d_gene: TRBD1
v_gene: TRBV5-1
CDR3nt: TGCGCCAGCAGCTTGGGACAGGGGGCCATGATTTCCTACGAGCAGTACTTC
CDR3aa: CASSLGQGAMISYEQYF

j_gene: TRBJ2-7
abundance: NA
d_gene: TRBD2
v_gene: TRBV6-1
CDR3nt: TGTGCCAGCAGTGAGTTAGCGGGAGGGCTTGGGGAGCAGTACTTC
CDR3aa: CASSELAGGLGEQYF

j_gene: TRBJ2-7
abundance: NA
d_gene: NA
v_gene: TRBV12-2
CDR3nt: TGTGCAAGTCGCTCCGGGACTATCCTACGAAGGGAGCAGTACTTC
CDR3aa: CASRSGTILRREQYF

j_gene: TRBJ2-5
abundance: NA
d_gene: TRBD1
v_gene: TRBV11-2
CDR3nt: TGTGCCAGCAGCTTTTGGACAGGGGAGACCCAGTACTTC
CDR3aa: CASSFWTGETQYF

j_gene: TRBJ2-3
abundance: NA
d_gene: NA
v_gene: TRBV5-1
CDR3nt: TGCGCCAGCAGGGCGGAACACACAGATACGCAGTATTTT
CDR3aa: CASRAEHTDTQYF

j_gene: TRBJ2-1
abundance: once
d_gene: TRBD2
v_gene: TRBV18
CDR3nt: TGTGCCAGCTCACGGGGAGCGGGAGCGGGGAATGAGCAGTTCTTC
CDR3aa: CASSRGAGAGNEQFF

j_gene: TRBJ2-5
abundance: NA
d_gene: NA
v_gene: TRBV11-2
CDR3nt: TGTGCCAGCAGCCCTAGCCCCAAAGAACAAGAGACCCAGTACTTC
CDR3aa: CASSPSPKEQETQYF

j_gene: TRBJ2-4
abundance: NA
d_gene: NA
v_gene: TRBV18
CDR3nt: TGTGCCAGCTCACCGCCGGAGACAGGGCGGGATTCCAAAAACATTCAGTACTTC
CDR3aa: CASSPPETGRDSKNIQYF

j_gene: TRBJ2-3
abundance: NA
d_gene: TRBD2
v_gene: TRBV10-2
CDR3nt: TGCGCCAGCAGGGATACTAGCGGGAACACAGATACGCAGTATTTT
CDR3aa: CASRDTSGNTDTQYF

j_gene: TRBJ2-1
abundance: NA
d_gene: TRBD2
v_gene: TRBV5-1
CDR3nt: TGCGCCAGCAGCTTTTTCGGGGTGGCGGGAGCAGACAATGAGCAGTTCTTC
CDR3aa: CASSFFGVAGADNEQFF

j_gene: TRBJ1-5
abundance: NA
d_gene: NA
v_gene: TRBV10-3
CDR3nt: TGTGCCATCAGTGAGTACGGTAACAATCAGCCCCAGCATTTT
CDR3aa: CAISEYGNNQPQHF

j_gene: TRBJ2-3
abundance: NA
d_gene: NA
v_gene: TRBV28
CDR3nt: TGTGCCAGCAGAGGGACAAGCACAGATACGCAGTATTTT
CDR3aa: CASRGTSTDTQYF

j_gene: TRBJ2-2
abundance: NA
d_gene: NA
v_gene: TRBV10-3
CDR3nt: TGTGCTACCAAGGGGCAAGGGAACACCGGGGAGCTGTTTTTT
CDR3aa: CATKGQGNTGELFF

j_gene: TRBJ2-7
abundance: NA
d_gene: NA
v_gene: TRBV4-1
CDR3nt: TGCGCCAGCAGCCATCAAGTGTTCGGGGAGTACGAGCAGTACTTC
CDR3aa: CASSHQVFGEYEQYF

j_gene: TRBJ2-7
abundance: NA
d_gene: NA
v_gene: TRBV4-2
CDR3nt: TGTGCCAGCAGCCAGCAGATTAGCGGAAACTACGAGCAGTACTTC
CDR3aa: CASSQQISGNYEQYF

j_gene: TRBJ2-7
abundance: NA
d_gene: TRBD2
v_gene: TRBV7-9
CDR3nt: TGTGCCAGCAGCTTACGTGCGGGGGACGAGCAGTACTTC
CDR3aa: CASSLRAGDEQYF

j_gene: TRBJ2-2
abundance: NA
d_gene: NA
v_gene: TRBV28
CDR3nt: TGTGCCAGCAGCTTCCCCCGCCCCGGGGAGCTGTTTTTT
CDR3aa: CASSFPRPGELFF

j_gene: TRBJ2-2
abundance: medium-sized
d_gene: TRBD1
v_gene: TRBV19
CDR3nt: TGTGCCAGTAGTCGGGACAGCCTCGGGGAGCTGTTTTTT
CDR3aa: CASSRDSLGELFF

j_gene: TRBJ2-1
abundance: NA
d_gene: NA
v_gene: TRBV5-6
CDR3nt: TGTGCCAGCAGCTTGGGGCGGTTGGGCCGTGAGCAGTTCTTC
CDR3aa: CASSLGRLGREQFF

j_gene: TRBJ1-4
abundance: NA
d_gene: NA
v_gene: TRBV5-8
CDR3nt: TGTGCCAGCAGCTTTCGGGAAACCAATGAAAAACTGTTTTTT
CDR3aa: CASSFRETNEKLFF

j_gene: TRBJ2-3
abundance: NA
d_gene: TRBD2
v_gene: TRBV2
CDR3nt: TGTGCCAGCAGCCCAGGACTAGCTCCAGATACGCAGTATTTT
CDR3aa: CASSPGLAPDTQYF

j_gene: TRBJ1-5
abundance: NA
d_gene: NA
v_gene: TRBV7-8
CDR3nt: TGTGCCAGCAGCGTAGAGGCTAGCAATCAGCCCCAGCATTTT
CDR3aa: CASSVEASNQPQHF